The source of this TCR beta chain is a study of chemoradiotherapy in HPV16-positive cancers. The CDR3 runs 14 residues. Trimming cost V 2 bases and J 3 bases, with 10 bases left between them. CDR1 and CDR2 from the germline V gene are MGHRA and YSYEKL. TCRdb's copy holds only in-frame clones and misses some; the assay was immunoSEQ multiplex PCR. In the table there are approximately 50,000 clones, under 95% of which are singletons. This chain connects TRBV4-1 to TRBJ1-2, with D perhaps matching TRBD1 (6 bases). This TCR was sampled from a human donor with HPV-associated anogenital cancer. This sample comprised blood, obtained from a patient who underwent chemoradiotherapy. The CDR3 bases are TGCGCCAGCAGCCAACAACCAGGGGACTATGGCTACACCTTC. It specifies CASSQQPGDYGYTF.